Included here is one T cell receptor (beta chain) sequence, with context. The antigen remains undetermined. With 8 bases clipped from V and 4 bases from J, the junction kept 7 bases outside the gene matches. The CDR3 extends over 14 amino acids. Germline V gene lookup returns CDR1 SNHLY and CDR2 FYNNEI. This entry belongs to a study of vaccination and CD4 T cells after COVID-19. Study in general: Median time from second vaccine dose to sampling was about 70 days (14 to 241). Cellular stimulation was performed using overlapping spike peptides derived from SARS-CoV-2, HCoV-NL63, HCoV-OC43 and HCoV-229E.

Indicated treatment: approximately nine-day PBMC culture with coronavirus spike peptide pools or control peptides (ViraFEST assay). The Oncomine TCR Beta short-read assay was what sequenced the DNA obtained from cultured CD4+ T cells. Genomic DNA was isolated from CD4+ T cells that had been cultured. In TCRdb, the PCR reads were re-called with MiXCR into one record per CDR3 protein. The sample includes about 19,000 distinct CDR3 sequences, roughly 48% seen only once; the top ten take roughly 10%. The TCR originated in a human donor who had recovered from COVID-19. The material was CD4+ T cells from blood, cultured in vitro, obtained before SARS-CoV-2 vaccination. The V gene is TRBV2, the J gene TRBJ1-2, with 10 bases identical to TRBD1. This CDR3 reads CASVDRGRPYGYTF. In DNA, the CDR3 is TGTGCCAGCGTCGACAGGGGGCGCCCCTATGGCTACACCTTC.